The entry that follows covers one T cell receptor (beta chain) sequence. The assay was immunoSEQ multiplex PCR, and TCRdb's table has in-frame clones only and misses some. The sample records around 81,000 clones, roughly nine tenths being singletons. The source of the sample is a study of blood T cell repertoires in COVID-19. The overall study: Samples of COVID-19 (acute and convalescent) were obtained from the United States, Italy and Spain. The analysed material was cDNA or gDNA that came from T cells, B-cell-depleted T cells, or PBMCs.

The CDR3 contains 17 residues. Germline CDR1 reads SGDLS; CDR2 reads YYNGEE. V shed 1 base, J shed 4 bases, and the junction held 7 bases outside the gene matches. The sequencing input was peripheral blood. The sequence derives from a woman in her fifties or sixties with acute or convalescent COVID-19. The rearrangement uses TRBV9 and TRBJ2-1; TRBD2 matches at 11 bases. In DNA, the CDR3 is TGTGCCAGCAGCGTATCGGCGGGACTAGCGGCTTACAATGAGCAGTTCTTC. Encoded protein: CASSVSAGLAAYNEQFF.